This T cell receptor beta chain emerged from a study of Ad26.COV2.S vaccination and SARS-CoV-2 variants. Repertoires were generated with immunoSEQ multiplex PCR, while TCRdb's copy carries only in-frame clones and drops some. The sample includes just under 250,000 clones, 70% to 90% of them seen just once. The treatment: 15 to 20 received Ad26.COV2.S at low or high dose, single or two shots; roughly five received placebo; per-sample allocation not given. Day 63 after the first injection of vaccine or placebo was the sampling time. This person who donated was an adult of 18-55 years in Boston. Ad26 vector vaccine expressed Wuhan-strain SARS-CoV-2 spike. Trimming removed 3 bases from V and 4 bases from J, with 9 bases in between. The CDR3 is 14 residues long. Germline V gene sequence: CDR1 MNHEY, CDR2 SMNVEV (reference sequence).

Material: peripheral blood, obtained in a trial of Ad26.COV2.S vaccine versus placebo. The chain is built from TRBV27 and TRBJ1-4, with D unclear. The TCR sequence derives from a person aged 18 to 65 who received the Ad26.COV2.S COVID-19 vaccine or a placebo. The CDR3 is CASSLVGDNEKLFF. DNA of the CDR3: TGTGCCAGCAGTTTGGTGGGAGATAATGAAAAACTGTTTTTT.